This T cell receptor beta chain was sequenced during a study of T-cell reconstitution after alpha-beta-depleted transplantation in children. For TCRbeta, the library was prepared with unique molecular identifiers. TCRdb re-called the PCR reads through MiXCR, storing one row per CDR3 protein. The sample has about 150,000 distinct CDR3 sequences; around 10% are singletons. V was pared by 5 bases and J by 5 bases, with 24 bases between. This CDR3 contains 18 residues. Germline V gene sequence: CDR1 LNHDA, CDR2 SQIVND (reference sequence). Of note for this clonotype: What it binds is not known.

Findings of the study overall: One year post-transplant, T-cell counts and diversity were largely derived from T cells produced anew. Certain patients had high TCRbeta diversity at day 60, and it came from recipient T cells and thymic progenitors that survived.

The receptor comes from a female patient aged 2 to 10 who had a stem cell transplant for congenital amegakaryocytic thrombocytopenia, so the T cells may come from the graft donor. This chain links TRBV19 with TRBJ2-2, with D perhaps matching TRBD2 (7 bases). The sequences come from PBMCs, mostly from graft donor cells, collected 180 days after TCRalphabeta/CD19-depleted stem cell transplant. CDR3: CASSQTPLGGAKTGELFF. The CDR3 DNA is TGTGCCAGTAGTCAAACCCCCCTTGGGGGGGCCAAGACCGGGGAGCTGTTTTTT.